This T cell receptor beta chain was recovered during a study of early T cells in non-severe SARS-CoV-2 infection. Study-wide background: Bulk RNA from unsorted whole blood was sequenced; chains were unpaired. The study, taken as a whole, reports: Anti-spike CD8 responses were favored in VDJdb matching, and private and CD4 specificities were missed.

Individual cDNA molecules were tagged with unique molecular identifiers. TCRdb re-called the 5' RACE reads through MiXCR, storing one row per CDR3 protein. The table has tens of thousands of distinct CDR3 sequences, 13% seen once. The germline V gene has CDR1 MNHEY and CDR2 SVGEGT. CDR3 length: 16 residues. V lost 5 bases and J lost 1; bases outside the gene matches: 8. At least ten counts were recorded for this clonotype. Its antigen is currently unknown. The material sequenced was whole blood. This clonotype was sampled from an adult who was a healthcare worker with PCR-confirmed SARS-CoV-2 infection or an uninfected control (not recorded which). V is TRBV6-2 or TRBV6-3 and J is TRBJ2-3, with 8 bases matching TRBD2. Here the CDR3 DNA reads TGTGCCAGCAGTCCTTATAGCGGGAAGGGCACAGATACGCAGTATTTT. Protein sequence: CASSPYSGKGTDTQYF.